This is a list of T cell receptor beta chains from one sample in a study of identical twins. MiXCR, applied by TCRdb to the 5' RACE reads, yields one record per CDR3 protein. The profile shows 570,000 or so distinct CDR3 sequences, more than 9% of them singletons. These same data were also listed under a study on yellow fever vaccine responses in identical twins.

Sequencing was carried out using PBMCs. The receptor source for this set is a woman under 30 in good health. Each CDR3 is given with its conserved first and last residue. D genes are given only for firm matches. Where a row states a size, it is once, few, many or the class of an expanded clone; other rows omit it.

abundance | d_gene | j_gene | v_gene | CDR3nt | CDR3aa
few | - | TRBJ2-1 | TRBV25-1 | TGTGCCAGCAGCGCCTCCGAGCAGTTCTTC | CASSASEQFF
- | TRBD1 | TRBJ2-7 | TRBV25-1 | TGTGCCAGCAGTGGAAAAGTGGGGACAGGGAGGACCGAGCAGTACTTC | CASSGKVGTGRTEQYF
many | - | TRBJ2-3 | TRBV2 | TGTGCCAGCAGTCAGGAGTCTAGCACAGATACGCAGTATTTT | CASSQESSTDTQYF
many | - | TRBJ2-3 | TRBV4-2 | TGTGCCAGCACCCTCGGAGCGGAGAGGGGAGATACGCAGTATTTT | CASTLGAERGDTQYF
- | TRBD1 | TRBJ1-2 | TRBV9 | TGTGCCAGCAGCGTTCACAGGGGTTATGGCTACACCTTC | CASSVHRGYGYTF
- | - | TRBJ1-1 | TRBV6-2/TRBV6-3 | TGTGCCAGCTGTGGGAGCCTCCTCACTGAAGCTTTCTTT | CASCGSLLTEAFF
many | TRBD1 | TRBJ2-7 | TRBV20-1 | TGCAGTGCTAGCGAACAGGGGCTGACCGAGCAGTACTTC | CSASEQGLTEQYF
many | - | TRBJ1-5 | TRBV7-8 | TGTGCCAGCAGCTTATTGCCACAGGGAGGTCAGCCCCAGCATTTT | CASSLLPQGGQPQHF
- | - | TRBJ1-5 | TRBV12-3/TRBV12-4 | TGTGCCAGCAGTTTAACCCGGACCCGGGATCAGCCCCAGCATTTT | CASSLTRTRDQPQHF
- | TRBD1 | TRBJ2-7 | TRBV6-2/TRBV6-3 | TGTGCCAGCAACTTACAGGGGCGCTCCTACGAGCAGTACTTC | CASNLQGRSYEQYF
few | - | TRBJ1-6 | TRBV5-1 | TGCGCCAGCAGCTTGGAATCGGGGTCGGGATCACCCCTCCACTTT | CASSLESGSGSPLHF
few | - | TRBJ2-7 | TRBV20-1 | TGCAGTGCTATACGGACACAAACCTACGAGCAGTACTTC | CSAIRTQTYEQYF
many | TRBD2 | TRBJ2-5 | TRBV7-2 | TGTGCCAGCAGCTTAGCGAGAGGGAGGGCGGAGACCCAGTACTTC | CASSLARGRAETQYF
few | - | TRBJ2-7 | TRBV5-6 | TGTGCCAGCAGCTTGTTAAGCAGGGATGATGGAGAGCAGTACTTC | CASSLLSRDDGEQYF
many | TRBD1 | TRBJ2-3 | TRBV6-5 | TGTGCCAGCAGTTACTCCCAGACCGGGACAGGGGGCGCAGATACGCAGTATTTT | CASSYSQTGTGGADTQYF
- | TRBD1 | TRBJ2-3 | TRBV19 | TGTGCCAGTAGTATGGACAGGGGTAGCACAGATACGCAGTATTTT | CASSMDRGSTDTQYF
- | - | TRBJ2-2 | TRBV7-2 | TGTGCCAGCAGCTTACATCCGGAGGGCGCCGGGGAGCTGTTTTTT | CASSLHPEGAGELFF
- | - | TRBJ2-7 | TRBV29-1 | TGCAGCGTTGAGGGAGGACAGGCCACCCCCTACGAGCAGTACTTC | CSVEGGQATPYEQYF
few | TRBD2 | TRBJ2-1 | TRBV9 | TGTGCCAGCAGCACCCCGGGGGGAGAGCAGTTCTTC | CASSTPGGEQFF
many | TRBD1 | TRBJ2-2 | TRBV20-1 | TGCAGTGCTAGCATACTTGACAGGGACACCGGGGAGCTGTTTTTT | CSASILDRDTGELFF
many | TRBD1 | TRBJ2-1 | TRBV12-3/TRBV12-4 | TGTGCCAGCAGGATGACAGGGGACAATGAGCAGTTCTTC | CASRMTGDNEQFF
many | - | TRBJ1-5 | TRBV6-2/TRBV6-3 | TGTGCCAGCAGTTACTCCCGCAGGGCGGGGGATCAGCCCCAGCATTTT | CASSYSRRAGDQPQHF
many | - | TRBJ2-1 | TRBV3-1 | TGTGCCAGCAGCCAAGGCCTCAGTATTAGCTCCTACAATGAGCAGTTCTTC | CASSQGLSISSYNEQFF
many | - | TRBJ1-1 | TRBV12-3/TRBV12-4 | TGTGCCAGCAGCTTCGGGGGGAACACTGAAGCTTTCTTT | CASSFGGNTEAFF
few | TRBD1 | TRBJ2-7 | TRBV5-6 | TGTGCCAGCAGCTCGACAGGGGTGTTCCACGAGCAGTACTTC | CASSSTGVFHEQYF
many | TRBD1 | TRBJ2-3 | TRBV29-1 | TGCAGCGTGGCCGCAGACAGGGTTACAGATACGCAGTATTTT | CSVAADRVTDTQYF
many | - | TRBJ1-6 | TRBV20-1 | TGCAGTGCTAGTGACGACTCACCCCTCCACTTT | CSASDDSPLHF
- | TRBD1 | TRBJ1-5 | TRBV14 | TGTGCCAGCAGCCGCCGGGACAGGGTTTATCAGCCCCAGCATTTT | CASSRRDRVYQPQHF
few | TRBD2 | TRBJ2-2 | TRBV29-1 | TGCAGCGTTGAGGTCAGCGGGGGGGGAACCGGGGAGCTGTTTTTT | CSVEVSGGGTGELFF
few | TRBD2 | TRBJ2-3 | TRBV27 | TGTGCCAGCAGCCTACTAGCGGGGGGACTAAGAGATACGCAGTATTTT | CASSLLAGGLRDTQYF
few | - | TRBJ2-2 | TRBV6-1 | TGTGCCAGCAGGCCCCGGGACGAGACGAACACCGGGGAGCTGTTTTTT | CASRPRDETNTGELFF
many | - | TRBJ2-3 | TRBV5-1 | TGCGCCAGCAGCTTAGTCGGGAGCACAGATACGCAGTATTTT | CASSLVGSTDTQYF
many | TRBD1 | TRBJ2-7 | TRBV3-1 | TGTGCCAGCAGCCAACAGACAGGGGAGCAGTACTTC | CASSQQTGEQYF